This T cell receptor beta chain stems from a study of T-cell memory formation after mild COVID-19 (dated by TCRdb to 2020 to 2022). Study-level background: Most TCR sequence clusters were specific to one of the two donors. T-cell clones expanding and contracting after mild COVID-19 in two donors were tracked by longitudinal TCRalpha and TCRbeta repertoire sequencing. The cohort was made up of two young adult volunteers, one female and one male, who were previously healthy. The paper as a whole reports these results and caveats: Contracting CD4+ clones appeared mostly in the CM and EM memory subsets, whereas CD8+ clones were enriched in EMRA. The second-wave clones that peaked on day 37 were not confirmed to be SARS-CoV-2 specific. Some responding clones were found in pre-infection memory, which suggests that pre-existing cross-reactive memory T cells took part in the SARS-CoV-2 response. From day 15 to 85, contracting clones showed balanced CD4/CD8 phenotypes, whereas a second wave of clones that expanded from day 15 to 37 leaned towards CD4+. Only a couple of mild cases were covered in the study, and larger cohorts including severe cases with pre-infection samples were considered necessary.

For this clonotype: Its target antigen remains unknown. Within one base of it there is no much larger clone, and no base qualities were kept.

Sequencing was performed on an Illumina NovaSeq 6000. Using 5'RACE with constant-segment primers, TCRalpha and TCRbeta cDNA libraries were constructed, with sample barcodes and unique molecular identifiers added in the process. Trizol reagent was used to extract RNA from every sample. Libraries were amplified in two PCR steps, with a second sample barcode and Illumina TruSeq adapters added in the second step. The libraries were sequenced on an Illumina NovaSeq using 2 x 150 bp paired-end reads. Regarding the original processing steps: Demultiplexing of reads and collapsing into UMI-guided consensus sequences were performed with migec v1.2.7. With mixcr v2.1.11, UMI consensuses were aligned to TRA and TRB V and J templates and assembled into clonotypes. A clonotype was counted as expanded or contracted only if both edgeR and NoisET called the change significant, with noise models trained on biological replicates. edgeR calls used a false discovery rate-adjusted p below 0.01 and a log2 fold-change threshold of 1. As an exploratory analysis of dynamics, max-normalized trajectories of the 1000 most abundant clonotypes were examined with PCA combined with hierarchical clustering. Separately sequenced CD4+ and CD8+ repertoires were used to assign a CD4 or CD8 phenotype to each responding clone. The public reads were quality trimmed at Q25 with fastp and then assembled into clones with MiXCR by TCRdb, keeping productive beta chains. Here each entry gathers all rows of one CDR3 protein and keeps the most common genes and DNA. TCRdb's processing, not the study's, gives the V and J calls here. For this sample the table gives about half a million distinct CDR3 sequences, of which around a sixth were detected only once. The ten biggest clones cover about 12% of the sample.

PBMCs were isolated by Ficoll-Paque density gradient centrifugation. The trim is 0 bases for V and 8 bases for J, with a gap of 15 bases between the germline ends. From its cysteine to its phenylalanine, the CDR3 spans 15 amino acids. Only the CDR3 DNA stays, 45 bases, in frame from base 1. From a lookup of the germline V gene, CDR1 and CDR2 are SGHRS and YFSETQ. The sequence was collected from an adult woman who had mild COVID-19 (a few samples of this study predate the infection). The sample titles of this study are shuffled in the database, so cell type and time point are left out; the donor was told from shared clones. Recombination linked TRBV5-1 to TRBJ2-1; too little of a D gene remains to name it. The sample was PBMCs or a T cell subset sorted from them (not recorded which). The nucleotide sequence is given as TGCGCCAGCAGCTTGGGTTTTGGGGATTGGGATGAGCAGTTCTTC. Translated, it gives CASSLGFGDWDEQFF.